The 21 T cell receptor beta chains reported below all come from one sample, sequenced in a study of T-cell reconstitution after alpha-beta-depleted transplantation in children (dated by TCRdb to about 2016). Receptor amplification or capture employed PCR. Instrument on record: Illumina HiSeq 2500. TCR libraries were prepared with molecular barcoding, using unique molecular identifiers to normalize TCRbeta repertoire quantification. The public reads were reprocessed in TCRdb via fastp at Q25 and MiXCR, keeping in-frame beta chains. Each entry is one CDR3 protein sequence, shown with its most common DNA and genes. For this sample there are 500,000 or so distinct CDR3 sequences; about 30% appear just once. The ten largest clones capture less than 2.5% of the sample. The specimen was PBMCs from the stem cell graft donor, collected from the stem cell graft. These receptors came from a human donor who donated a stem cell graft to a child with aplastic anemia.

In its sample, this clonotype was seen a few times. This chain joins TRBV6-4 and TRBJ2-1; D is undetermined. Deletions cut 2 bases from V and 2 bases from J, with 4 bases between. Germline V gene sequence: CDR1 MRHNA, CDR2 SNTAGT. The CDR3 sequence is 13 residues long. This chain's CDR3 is CASSDKTYNEQFF. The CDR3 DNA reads TGTGCCAGCAGTGACAAAACCTACAATGAGCAGTTCTTC.

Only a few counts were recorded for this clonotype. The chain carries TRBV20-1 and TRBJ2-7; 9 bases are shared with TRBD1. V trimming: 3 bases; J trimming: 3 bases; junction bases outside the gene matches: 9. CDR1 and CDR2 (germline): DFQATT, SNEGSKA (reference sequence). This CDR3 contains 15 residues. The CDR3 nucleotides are TGCAGTGCTAGGGACAACGGACAGGGGAACTACGAGCAGTACTTC. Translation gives CSARDNGQGNYEQYF.

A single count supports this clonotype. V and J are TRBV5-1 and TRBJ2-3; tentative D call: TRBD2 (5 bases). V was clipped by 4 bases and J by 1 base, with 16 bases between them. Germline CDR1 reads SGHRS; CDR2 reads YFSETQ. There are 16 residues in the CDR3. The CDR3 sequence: CASSRLDLEGTDTQYF. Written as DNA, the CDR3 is TGCGCCAGCAGCAGACTCGACTTGGAGGGCACAGATACGCAGTATTTT.

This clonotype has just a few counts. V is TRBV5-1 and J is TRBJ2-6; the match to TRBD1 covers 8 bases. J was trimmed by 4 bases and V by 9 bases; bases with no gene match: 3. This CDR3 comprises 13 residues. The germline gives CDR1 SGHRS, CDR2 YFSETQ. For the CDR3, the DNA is TGCGCCACCCAGGGGGCAGGGGCCAACGTCCTGACTTTC. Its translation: CATQGAGANVLTF.

Here the CDR3 reads CASGRGGETQYF. The CDR3 region has the DNA TGTGCCAGCGGCAGGGGAGGAGAGACCCAGTACTTC. The chain recombines TRBV7-6 with TRBJ2-5, with D perhaps being TRBD1 or TRBD2 (6 bases each). Germline-derived CDR1 and CDR2 are SGHVS and FNYEAQ. With 8 bases removed from V and 4 bases from J, the gap between germline ends came to 11 bases. This CDR3 spans 12 amino acids.

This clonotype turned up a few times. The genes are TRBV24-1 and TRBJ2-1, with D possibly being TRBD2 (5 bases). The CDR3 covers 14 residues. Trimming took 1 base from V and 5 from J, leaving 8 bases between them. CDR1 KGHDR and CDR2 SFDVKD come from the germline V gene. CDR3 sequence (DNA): TGTGCCACCAGTGATTTATGGGAGAACAATGAGCAGTTCTTC. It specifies CATSDLWENNEQFF.

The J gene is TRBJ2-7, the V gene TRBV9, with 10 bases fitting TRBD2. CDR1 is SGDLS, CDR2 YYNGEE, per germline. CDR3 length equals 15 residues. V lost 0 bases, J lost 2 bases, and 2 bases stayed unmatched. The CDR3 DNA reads TGTGCCAGCAGCGTAGGGACTAGCGGCACCTACGAGCAGTACTTC. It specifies CASSVGTSGTYEQYF.

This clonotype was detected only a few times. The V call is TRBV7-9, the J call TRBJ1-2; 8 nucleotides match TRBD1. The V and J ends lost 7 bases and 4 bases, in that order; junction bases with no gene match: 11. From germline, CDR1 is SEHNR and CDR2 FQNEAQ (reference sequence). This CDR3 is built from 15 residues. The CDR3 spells CASTTLTGAGYGYTF. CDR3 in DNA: TGTGCCAGCACCACATTGACAGGGGCGGGCTATGGCTACACCTTC.

The CDR3 coding sequence is TGCGCCAGCAGCCTCGACAGGGGGCGAACCGGGGAGCTGTTTTTT. This translates into CASSLDRGRTGELFF. V usage is TRBV5-1 and J usage is TRBJ2-2; 10 nucleotides line up with TRBD1. Germline V gives CDR1 SGHRS, CDR2 YFSETQ. V lost 4 bases and J lost 5; bases outside the gene matches: 5. The CDR3 runs 15 residues.

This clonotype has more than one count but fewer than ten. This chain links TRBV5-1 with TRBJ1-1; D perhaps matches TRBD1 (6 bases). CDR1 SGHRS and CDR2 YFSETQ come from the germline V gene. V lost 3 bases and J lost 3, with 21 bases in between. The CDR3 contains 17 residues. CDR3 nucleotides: TGCGCCAGCAGCTCCTCGGTCACAGGGTATGTGGACACTGAAGCTTTCTTT. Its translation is CASSSSVTGYVDTEAFF.

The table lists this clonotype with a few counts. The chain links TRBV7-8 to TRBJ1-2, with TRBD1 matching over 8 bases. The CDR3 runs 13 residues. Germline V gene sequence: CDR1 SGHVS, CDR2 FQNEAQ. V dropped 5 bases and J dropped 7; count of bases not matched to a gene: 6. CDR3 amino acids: CASSMTGVGGYTF. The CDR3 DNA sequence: TGTGCCAGCAGCATGACAGGGGTGGGTGGCTACACCTTC. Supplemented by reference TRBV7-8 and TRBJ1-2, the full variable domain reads GAGVSQSPRYKVAKRGQDVALRCDPISGHVSLFWYQQALGQGPEFLTYFQNEAQLDKSGLPSDRFFAERPEGSVSTLKIQRTQQEDSAVYLCASSMTGVGGYTFGSGTRLTVV.

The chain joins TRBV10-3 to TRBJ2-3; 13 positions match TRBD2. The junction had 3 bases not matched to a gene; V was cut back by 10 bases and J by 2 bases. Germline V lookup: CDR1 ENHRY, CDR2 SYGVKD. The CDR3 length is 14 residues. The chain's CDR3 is CATGTSGNTDTQYF. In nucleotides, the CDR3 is TGTGCCACCGGGACTAGCGGGAACACAGATACGCAGTATTTT.

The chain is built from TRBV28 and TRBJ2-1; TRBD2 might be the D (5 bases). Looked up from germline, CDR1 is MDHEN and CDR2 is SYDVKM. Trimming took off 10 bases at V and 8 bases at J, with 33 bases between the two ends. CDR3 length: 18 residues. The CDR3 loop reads CATSRERAAASIPDEQFF. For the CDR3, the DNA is TGTGCCACCTCTAGGGAGAGGGCTGCGGCTAGTATACCCGATGAGCAGTTCTTC.

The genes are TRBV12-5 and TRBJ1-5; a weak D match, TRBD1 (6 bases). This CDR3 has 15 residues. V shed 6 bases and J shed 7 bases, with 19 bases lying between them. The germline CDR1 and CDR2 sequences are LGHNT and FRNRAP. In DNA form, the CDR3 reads TGTGCTAGTGGCCAGGGGCGGAAAGGTGGGCAGCCCCAGCATTTT. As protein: CASGQGRKGGQPQHF.

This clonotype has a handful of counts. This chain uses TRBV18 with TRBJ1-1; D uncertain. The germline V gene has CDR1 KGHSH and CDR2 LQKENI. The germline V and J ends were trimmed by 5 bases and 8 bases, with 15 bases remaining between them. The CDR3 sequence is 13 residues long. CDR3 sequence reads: CASSKGPGIEAFF. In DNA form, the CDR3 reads TGTGCCAGCTCAAAGGGCCCCGGGATAGAAGCTTTCTTT.

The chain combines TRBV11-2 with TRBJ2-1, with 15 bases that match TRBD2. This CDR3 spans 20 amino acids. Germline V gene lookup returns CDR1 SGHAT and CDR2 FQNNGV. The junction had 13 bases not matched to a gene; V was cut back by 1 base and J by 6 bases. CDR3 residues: CASSLGTSGRDKEGGNEQFF. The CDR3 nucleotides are TGTGCCAGCAGCTTAGGGACTAGCGGGAGGGACAAGGAGGGTGGCAATGAGCAGTTCTTC.

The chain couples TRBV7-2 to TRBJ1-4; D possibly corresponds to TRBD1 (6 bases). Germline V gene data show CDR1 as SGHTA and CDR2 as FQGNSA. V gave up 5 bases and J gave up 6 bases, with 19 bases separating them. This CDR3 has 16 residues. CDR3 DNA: TGTGCCAGCAGCCAGTGGGGGGGTCAGGGGTATGAAAAACTGTTTTTT. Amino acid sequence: CASSQWGGQGYEKLFF.

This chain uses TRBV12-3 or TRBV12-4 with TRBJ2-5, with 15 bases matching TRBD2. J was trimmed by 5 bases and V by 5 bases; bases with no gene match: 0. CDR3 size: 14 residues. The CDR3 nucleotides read TGTGCCAGCAGTGGACTAGCGGGAGGGGAGACCCAGTACTTC. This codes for CASSGLAGGETQYF.

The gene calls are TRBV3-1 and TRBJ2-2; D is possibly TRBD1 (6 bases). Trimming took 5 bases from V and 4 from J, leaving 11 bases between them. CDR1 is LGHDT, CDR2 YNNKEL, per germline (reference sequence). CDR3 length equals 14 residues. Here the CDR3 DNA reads TGTGCCAGCAGCAGAGGACAGAGCACCGGGGAGCTGTTTTTT. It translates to CASSRGQSTGELFF. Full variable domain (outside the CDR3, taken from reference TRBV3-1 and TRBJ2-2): DTAVSQTPKYLVTQMGNDKSIKCEQNLGHDTMYWYKQDSKKFLKIMFSYNNKELIINETVPNRFSPKSPDKAHLNLHINSLELGDSAVYFCASSRGQSTGELFFGEGSRLTVL.

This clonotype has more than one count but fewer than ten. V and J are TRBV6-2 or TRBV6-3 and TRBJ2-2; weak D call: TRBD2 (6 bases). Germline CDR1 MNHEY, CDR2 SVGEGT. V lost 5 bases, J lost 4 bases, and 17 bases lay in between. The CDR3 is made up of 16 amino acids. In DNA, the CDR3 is TGTGCCAGCAGTCCCCTCCCGGGACTTACCACCGGGGAGCTGTTTTTT. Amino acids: CASSPLPGLTTGELFF.

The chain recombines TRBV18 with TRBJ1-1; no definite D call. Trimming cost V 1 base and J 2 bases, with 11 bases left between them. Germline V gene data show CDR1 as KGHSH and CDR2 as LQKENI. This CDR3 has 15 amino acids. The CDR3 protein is CASSPQSPPNTEAFF. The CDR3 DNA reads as TGTGCCAGCTCACCACAGAGCCCCCCTAACACTGAAGCTTTCTTT.